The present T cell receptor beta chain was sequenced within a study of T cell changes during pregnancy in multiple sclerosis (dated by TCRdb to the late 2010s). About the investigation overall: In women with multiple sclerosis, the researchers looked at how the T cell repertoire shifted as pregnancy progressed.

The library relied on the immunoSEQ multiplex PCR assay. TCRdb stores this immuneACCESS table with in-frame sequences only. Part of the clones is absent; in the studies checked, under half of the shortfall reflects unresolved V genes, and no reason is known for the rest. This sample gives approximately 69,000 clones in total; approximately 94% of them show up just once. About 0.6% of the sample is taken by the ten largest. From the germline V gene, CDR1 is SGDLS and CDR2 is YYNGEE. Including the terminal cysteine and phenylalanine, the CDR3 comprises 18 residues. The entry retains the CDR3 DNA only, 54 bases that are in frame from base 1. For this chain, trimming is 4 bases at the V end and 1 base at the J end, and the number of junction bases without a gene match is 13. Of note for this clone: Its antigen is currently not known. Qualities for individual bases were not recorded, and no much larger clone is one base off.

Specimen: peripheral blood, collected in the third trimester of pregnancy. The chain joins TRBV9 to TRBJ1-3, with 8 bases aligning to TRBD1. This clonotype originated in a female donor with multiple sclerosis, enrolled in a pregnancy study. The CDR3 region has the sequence CASSFPRGQGGSGNTIYF. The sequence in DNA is TGTGCCAGCAGCTTCCCCCGCGGACAGGGAGGATCTGGAAACACCATATATTTT. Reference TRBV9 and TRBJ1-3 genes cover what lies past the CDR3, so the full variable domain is DSGVTQTPKHLITATGQRVTLRCSPRSGDLSVYWYQQSLDQGLQFLIQYYNGEERAKGNILERFSAQQFPDLHSELNLSSLELGDSALYFCASSFPRGQGGSGNTIYFGEGSWLTVV.